A single sample is the source of the 7 T cell receptor beta chains below, sequenced in a study of blood T cell repertoires in COVID-19. Assay used: immunoSEQ multiplex PCR; TCRdb lists only in-frame clones, some missing. The sample includes about 300,000 clones, 89% of them seen just once. Material: peripheral blood. The receptors come from a man aged 18 to 30 who had recovered from COVID-19.

The rearrangement links TRBV29-1 to TRBJ1-1, with 7 bases identical to TRBD1. The germline gives CDR1 SQVTM, CDR2 ANQGSEA. The CDR3 spans 14 residues. Trimming took 8 bases from V and 0 from J; bases not matched to a gene: 9. CDR3 coding DNA: TGCAGCACAACCAGGGGGGCCCTGAACACTGAAGCTTTCTTT. This encodes CSTTRGALNTEAFF.

The rearrangement links TRBV18 to TRBJ2-3, with TRBD2 matching 7 bases. CDR1 and CDR2 (germline): KGHSH, LQKENI. With 2 bases clipped from V and 0 bases from J, the junction kept 5 bases outside the gene matches. The CDR3 length is 16 residues. This CDR3 reads CASSPTQAGSTDTQYF. For the CDR3, the DNA is TGTGCCAGCTCACCAACCCAAGCGGGGAGCACAGATACGCAGTATTTT.

This chain joins TRBV5-4 and TRBJ2-1, with D perhaps TRBD2 (6 bases). V gave up 4 bases and J gave up 0 bases, with 20 bases separating them. Germline V gene data show CDR1 as SGHNT and CDR2 as YYREEE (reference sequence). The CDR3 is 18 residues long. The CDR3 DNA is TGTGCCAGCAGCATGTTCCCCCTGGGGGGACGCTCCTACAATGAGCAGTTCTTC. Protein product: CASSMFPLGGRSYNEQFF.

CDR3 in DNA: TGTGCCAGCAGCCCCCTACCTACCTACAATGAGCAGTTCTTC. Encoded protein: CASSPLPTYNEQFF. The chain carries TRBV6-5 and TRBJ2-1, with D uncertain. The CDR3 is 14 amino acids. Germline V gene data show CDR1 as MNHEY and CDR2 as SVGAGI. The V end was cut by 6 bases, the J end by 2 bases, with 11 bases between.

The chain uses TRBV7-2 and TRBJ2-7, with D perhaps TRBD1 (5 bases). The CDR3 is 15 amino acids. CDR1 SGHTA and CDR2 FQGNSA come from the germline V gene. The V end lost 1 base, the J end lost 1 base, and 11 bases lay between the germline ends. The CDR3 loop is CASSLVSGASYEQYF. CDR3 DNA sequence: TGTGCCAGCAGCTTAGTTAGTGGGGCGTCCTACGAGCAGTACTTC.

This sequence joins TRBV14 and TRBJ2-1; no clear D. Trimming pared 4 bases from V and 0 bases from J, leaving 19 bases between. The CDR3 contains 18 residues. Looked up from germline, CDR1 is SGHDN and CDR2 is FVKESK. The DNA for the CDR3 is TGTGCCAGCAGCCTTTCCCTGATGTACCCTAGCTCCTACAATGAGCAGTTCTTC. Encoded protein: CASSLSLMYPSSYNEQFF.

The chain has TRBV19 and TRBJ1-2; 7 bases are a match to TRBD1. This CDR3 contains 14 residues. V shed 9 bases, J shed 2 bases, and the junction held 9 bases outside the gene matches. CDR1 is LNHDA, CDR2 SQIVND, per germline (reference sequence). Written as DNA, the CDR3 is TGTGCCAGCTCCTTCCAGGGGGAGAACTATGGCTACACCTTC. Translating it yields CASSFQGENYGYTF.